This T cell receptor beta chain was observed in a study of T-cell memory formation after mild COVID-19. Notes on the study in general: Shrinking CD4+ clones were chiefly CM and EM; CD8+ ones were chiefly EMRA. Certain responding clones were present in pre-infection memory, suggesting participation of cross-reactive memory.

TCRdb re-called the 5' RACE reads with MiXCR, one entry per CDR3 protein. The table includes hundreds of thousands of distinct CDR3 sequences, approximately 15% detected once. This clonotype was detected a few times. The antigen remains unidentified. Germline V lookup: CDR1 SQVTM, CDR2 ANQGSEA. The CDR3 extends over 15 amino acids. Trimming shortened V by 8 bases and J by 1 base, and 19 bases separated the two germline ends. The sample consisted of PBMCs or a T cell subset sorted from them (not recorded which). The TCR sequence derives from a man aged 18-30 years who had mild COVID-19 (a few samples of this study predate the infection). Cell type and time point are not known. This sequence joins TRBV29-1 and TRBJ2-3, with D tentatively TRBD2 (6 bases). The CDR3 region is CSSTGTSGGTDTQYF. CDR3 nucleotide sequence: TGCAGCTCCACGGGGACTTCGGGGGGCACAGATACGCAGTATTTT.